The 28 T cell receptor beta chains below come from one sample, sequenced in a study of T cell responses to AZD1222 COVID-19 vaccine. Generated by immunoSEQ multiplex PCR, the TCRdb table keeps only in-frame clones and is missing some. The sample carries more than 35,000 clones, just under 80% recorded once. The source material was peripheral blood, sampled 28 days after the second dose of the MenACWY control vaccine. Receptor source: an adult who received the MenACWY meningococcal vaccine as a control.

The V gene is TRBV15, the J gene TRBJ1-3; D gene ambiguous. V lost 2 bases and J lost 3, with 17 bases in between. CDR1 and CDR2 from the germline V gene are LNHNV and YYDKDF (reference sequence). There are 17 residues in the CDR3. The CDR3 nucleotides are TGTGCCACCAGCAGAACTGGGGTCGGTAATGGTGGAAACACCATATATTTT. As protein: CATSRTGVGNGGNTIYF.

This chain links TRBV6-5 with TRBJ1-5; weak D call: TRBD1 (5 bases). The length of the CDR3 is 12 residues. Between the trimmed V and J ends, which lost 6 bases and 9 bases, there was a span of 12 bases. Germline V lookup: CDR1 MNHEY, CDR2 SVGAGI. The CDR3 is CASSPPGGPQHF. The CDR3 nucleotides read TGTGCCAGCAGCCCGCCCGGGGGGCCCCAGCATTTT.

Only a few counts were recorded for this clone. The rearrangement uses TRBV3-1 (or the pseudogene TRBV3-2) and TRBJ1-2, with D tentatively TRBD1 (5 bases). Germline assignment: CDR1 LGHDT and CDR2 YNNKEL (reference sequence). This CDR3 is 15 amino acids long. Trimming removed 1 base at V and 0 bases at J, with 9 bases between. The CDR3, as DNA: TGTGCCAGCAGCCAAGCTGCAGGGACTAACTATGGCTACACCTTC. Its protein product is CASSQAAGTNYGYTF.

J is TRBJ1-6 and V is TRBV5-1, with D possibly matching TRBD1 (6 bases). Germline V gives CDR1 SGHRS, CDR2 YFSETQ. V lost 1 base and J 14 bases, leaving 13 bases between the germline ends. This CDR3 has 13 residues. CDR3 sequence (DNA): TGCGCCAGCAGCTTGTCAGGGGCATCAGCCCTCCACTTT. Encoded protein: CASSLSGASALHF.

This clone was detected ten times or more. This chain uses TRBV7-6 with TRBJ2-7; D remains unclear. Trimming took 0 bases from V and 2 from J, leaving 5 bases between them. CDR1 SGHVS and CDR2 FNYEAQ come from the germline V gene. CDR3 length: 13 residues. CDR3 protein: CASSLAGPYEQYF. The CDR3 coding sequence is TGTGCCAGCAGCTTAGCAGGCCCCTACGAGCAGTACTTC.

This chain joins TRBV12-5 and TRBJ2-1; D possibly corresponds to TRBD1 (5 bases). V shed 0 bases and J shed 9 bases, with 15 bases lying between them. Per the germline V gene, CDR1 is LGHNT and CDR2 is FRNRAP. This CDR3 spans 15 amino acids. CDR3 region: CASGLVWDKGAEQFF. The DNA for the CDR3 is TGTGCTAGTGGTTTGGTATGGGATAAAGGGGCTGAGCAGTTCTTC.

This clone has only one observation. The chain has TRBV2 and TRBJ2-1, with TRBD2 matching 13 bases. CDR1 and CDR2 from the germline V gene are SNHLY and FYNNEI. CDR3 size: 16 residues. The J segment lost 9 bases and the V segment lost 6 bases, leaving 11 bases of the junction unmatched. The CDR3 sequence: CASRPDTSGRAREQFF. Here the CDR3 DNA reads TGTGCCAGCAGACCCGATACTAGCGGGAGGGCTCGTGAGCAGTTCTTC. Full variable domain (remainder filled in from reference TRBV2 and TRBJ2-1): EPEVTQTPSHQVTQMGQEVILRCVPISNHLYFYWYRQILGQKVEFLVSFYNNEISEKSEIFDDQFSVERPDGSNFTLKIRSTKLEDSAMYFCASRPDTSGRAREQFFGPGTRLTVL.

This clone was seen only a few times. The V call is TRBV5-1, the J call TRBJ2-1; 9 bases agree with TRBD2. V trimming: 7 bases; J trimming: 0 bases; junction bases outside the gene matches: 2. CDR3 size: 14 residues. Looked up from germline, CDR1 is SGHRS and CDR2 is YFSETQ. CDR3 sequence reads: CASGSGSSYNEQFF. CDR3 bases: TGCGCCAGCGGTAGCGGGAGCTCCTACAATGAGCAGTTCTTC.

The chain uses TRBV2 and TRBJ1-5, with D perhaps TRBD1 (6 bases). V lost 3 bases to trimming and J lost 5 bases, with 8 bases between them. Germline V gene sequence: CDR1 SNHLY, CDR2 FYNNEI. This CDR3 spans 13 amino acids. The CDR3, as DNA: TGTGCCAGCAGTGAGGACAGTTATCAGCCCCAGCATTTT. This codes for CASSEDSYQPQHF.

The chain carries TRBV12-2 and TRBJ2-5; TRBD1 is the table's D call, not checked against the DNA. TRBV12-2 has pseudogene status. The CDR3 has 16 residues. The CDR3 loop is CASRLPAGTGTCTQYF. CDR3 sequence (DNA): TGTGCAAGTCGCTTACCCGCAGGGACAGGGACTTGTACCCAGTACTTC.

The chain links TRBV4-1 to TRBJ1-3; TRBD1 aligns across 7 bases. This CDR3 spans 16 amino acids. Germline loops: CDR1 MGHRA, CDR2 YSYEKL. After removal of 3 bases from V and 2 bases from J, the junction contained 7 bases not matched to a gene. In DNA form, the CDR3 reads TGCGCCAGCAGCCACCGAGACAGGGTACCTGGAAACACCATATATTTT. Residues: CASSHRDRVPGNTIYF.

The chain links TRBV5-4 to TRBJ2-3, with D hard to call. V lost 3 bases, J lost 1 base, and 15 bases lay in between. CDR3 length: 16 residues. Per germline, CDR1 SGHNT and CDR2 YYREEE (reference sequence). The chain's CDR3 is CASSSPGLWGTDTQYF. CDR3 nucleotide sequence: TGTGCCAGCAGCTCGCCCGGGCTGTGGGGCACAGATACGCAGTATTTT. Filled out from reference TRBV5-4 and TRBJ2-3, the complete variable domain reads ETGVTQSPTHLIKTRGQQVTLRCSSQSGHNTVSWYQQALGQGPQFIFQYYREEENGRGNFPPRFSGLQFPNYSSELNVNALELDDSALYLCASSSPGLWGTDTQYFGPGTRLTVL.

This chain joins TRBV11-2 and TRBJ2-7, with 12 bases matching TRBD2. The junction had 9 bases not matched to a gene; V was cut back by 3 bases and J by 0 bases. This CDR3 has 18 amino acids. Per the germline V gene, CDR1 is SGHAT and CDR2 is FQNNGV. The CDR3 region is CASSFSSGGGSLSYEQYF. CDR3 bases: TGTGCCAGCAGCTTTTCTAGCGGGGGGGGGTCCCTCTCCTACGAGCAGTACTTC.

The V call is TRBV19, the J call TRBJ2-1; the D is unclear. The V end lost 5 bases, the J end lost 7 bases, and 6 bases lay between the germline ends. Germline values: CDR1 LNHDA, CDR2 SQIVND (reference sequence). There are 11 residues in the CDR3. CDR3 sequence reads: CASSEMNEQFF. In DNA form, the CDR3 reads TGTGCCAGTAGTGAGATGAATGAGCAGTTCTTC.

The chain employs TRBV18 and TRBJ1-1, with unresolved D. Germline V lookup: CDR1 KGHSH, CDR2 LQKENI. The CDR3 loop spans 14 amino acids. V lost 0 bases and J lost 1, with 6 bases in between. The CDR3 loop is CASSPPSTNTEAFF. The CDR3 DNA follows: TGTGCCAGCTCACCACCGTCTACGAACACTGAAGCTTTCTTT.

The rearrangement links TRBV28 to TRBJ1-1; D not resolved. The CDR3 spans 14 residues. V lost 2 bases to trimming and J lost 6 bases, with 13 bases between them. CDR1 is MDHEN and CDR2 is SYDVKM in the germline V gene. The CDR3: CASSLRRLVSEAFF. The CDR3 coding sequence is TGTGCCAGCAGTTTAAGGCGTTTGGTTTCTGAAGCTTTCTTT.

The genes are TRBV28 and TRBJ2-1, with D possibly being TRBD2 (6 bases). The CDR3 totals 13 residues. Per germline, CDR1 MDHEN and CDR2 SYDVKM. V lost 3 bases, J lost 8 bases, and 11 bases lay in between. The CDR3 loop is CASSFRGNHEQFF. The DNA for the CDR3 is TGTGCCAGCAGTTTTCGGGGGAACCATGAGCAGTTCTTC.

The rearrangement joins TRBV5-6 to TRBJ1-4; 8 bases are a match to TRBD1. Germline V gene sequence: CDR1 SGHDT, CDR2 YYEEEE. Unmatched junction bases numbered 15, after V lost 3 bases and J lost 8 bases. The CDR3 length is 17 residues. CDR3 sequence (DNA): TGTGCCAGCAGCTCGCGTTTCCGGGGACAGGCCTTAGAAAAACTGTTTTTT. Its protein is CASSSRFRGQALEKLFF.

The chain carries TRBV7-9 and TRBJ1-4; D may be TRBD1 (6 bases). Germline assignment: CDR1 SEHNR and CDR2 FQNEAQ (reference sequence). The CDR3 length is 14 residues. V was shortened by 5 bases and J by 8 bases, with 15 bases between the two germline ends. The chain's CDR3 is CASSRPGAGEKLFF. The CDR3 nucleotides read TGTGCCAGCAGCCGCCCGGGGGCGGGAGAAAAACTGTTTTTT.

This sequence joins TRBV19 and TRBJ1-1, with D uncertain. CDR3 size: 14 residues. CDR1 and CDR2 (germline): LNHDA, SQIVND (reference sequence). V lost 7 bases, J lost 4 bases, and 16 bases lay in between. Written as DNA, the CDR3 is TGTGCCAGTAATCACCGCGGCGGTAGCACTGAAGCTTTCTTT. Amino acid sequence: CASNHRGGSTEAFF. Full variable domain (rest looked up from reference TRBV19 and TRBJ1-1): DGGITQSPKYLFRKEGQNVTLSCEQNLNHDAMYWYRQDPGQGLRLIYYSQIVNDFQKGDIAEGYSVSREKKESFPLTVTSAQKNPTAFYLCASNHRGGSTEAFFGQGTRLTVV.

The chain uses TRBV2 and TRBJ2-5, with 8 bases matching TRBD2. V lost 0 bases, J lost 0 bases, and 3 bases stayed unmatched. The CDR3 totals 16 residues. Germline values: CDR1 SNHLY, CDR2 FYNNEI. The CDR3 protein is CASSEAGGGYQETQYF. DNA of the CDR3: TGTGCCAGCAGTGAAGCTGGCGGGGGGTACCAAGAGACCCAGTACTTC.

The chain employs TRBV18 and TRBJ1-1; tentatively, D is TRBD1 (5 bases). This CDR3 region has 14 residues. Trimming removed 1 base from V and 1 base from J, with 7 bases in between. The V gene's germline CDR1 is KGHSH and CDR2 LQKENI. Here the CDR3 DNA reads TGTGCCAGCTCACCACAGGGGCAGAACACTGAAGCTTTCTTT. The encoded protein is CASSPQGQNTEAFF.

CDR3 nucleotides: TGTGCCTGGAGTCCAAGGACCCACCAGGAAGAAAAACTGTTTTTT. Translation: CAWSPRTHQEEKLFF. V gene TRBV30 combines with J gene TRBJ1-4, with unresolved D. Germline CDR1 GTSNPN, CDR2 SVGIG (reference sequence). V lost 2 bases and J lost 8, with 18 bases in between. The CDR3 runs 15 residues.

DNA of the CDR3: TGTGCCAGCAGCTTTGAGGCGGCGCAAGAGACCCAGTACTTC. Amino acid sequence: CASSFEAAQETQYF. The rearrangement joins TRBV7-9 to TRBJ2-5; no firm D call. CDR3 length: 14 residues. CDR1 is SEHNR and CDR2 is FQNEAQ in the germline V gene (reference sequence). Between the trimmed V and J ends, which lost 3 bases and 2 bases, there was a span of 10 bases.

The chain carries TRBV10-3 and TRBJ1-5; D may be TRBD1 (6 bases). This CDR3 comprises 16 residues. The germline V and J ends were trimmed by 6 bases and 3 bases, with 18 bases remaining between them. The V gene's germline CDR1 is ENHRY and CDR2 SYGVKD. The CDR3 DNA reads as TGTGCCATCAGCGGACCGGGACAAGATAACAATCAGCCCCAGCATTTT. Amino acids: CAISGPGQDNNQPQHF.

The chain has TRBV7-9 and TRBJ2-2; D perhaps matches TRBD2 (6 bases). The CDR3 has 13 amino acids. Germline V gene sequence: CDR1 SEHNR, CDR2 FQNEAQ (reference sequence). V was shortened by 10 bases and J by 3 bases, with 12 bases between the two germline ends. The CDR3: CATGRTHTGELFF. The CDR3 nucleotides read TGTGCCACCGGGAGAACTCACACCGGGGAGCTGTTTTTT.

This clone was detected a few times. The chain couples TRBV10-1 to TRBJ1-6; 8 bases are a match to TRBD1. CDR1 WNHNN and CDR2 SYGVQD come from the germline V gene (reference sequence). The CDR3 runs 13 residues. Trimming removed 8 bases from V and 7 bases from J; junction bases left unmatched: 4. The CDR3 region has the DNA TGCGCCAGCCGACAGGGGCCCAATTCACCCCTCCACTTT. Its translation: CASRQGPNSPLHF.

This clone was seen a few times. V gene TRBV3-1 (or the pseudogene TRBV3-2) combines with J gene TRBJ2-5; TRBD2 agrees at 11 bases. This CDR3 has 15 amino acids. CDR1 LGHDT and CDR2 YNNKEL come from the germline V gene (reference sequence). The V gene end was trimmed by 4 bases and the J gene end by 5 bases; junction bases not matched to a gene: 6. CDR3 residues: CASSLSGGAHETQYF. In nucleotides, the CDR3 is TGTGCCAGCAGCCTTAGCGGGGGGGCCCATGAGACCCAGTACTTC.